Shown below are 27 T cell receptor beta chains from a single sample sequenced in a study of blood T cell repertoires in COVID-19. Assay used: immunoSEQ multiplex PCR; TCRdb lists only in-frame clones, some missing. The data show fewer than 300,000 clones, with 70% to 90% seen just once and 0.87% held by the top ten. The sequencing input was peripheral blood. These receptors all stem from a human donor with COVID-19, enrolled during active disease. The donor label of this sample is uncertain.

V is TRBV11-3 and J is TRBJ2-1; TRBD2 aligns across 7 bases. The V gene's germline CDR1 is SGHNT and CDR2 YENEEA. CDR3 length: 15 residues. Unmatched junction bases numbered 2, after V lost 1 base and J lost 2 bases. CDR3 bases: TGTGCCAGCAGCTTAGCCGGGAGGACCTACAATGAGCAGTTCTTC. Translated: CASSLAGRTYNEQFF. Drawing the rest from reference TRBV11-3 and TRBJ2-1, the complete variable domain is EAGVVQSPRYKIIEKKQPVAFWCNPISGHNTLYWYLQNLGQGPELLIRYENEEAVDDSQLPKDRFSAERLKGVDSTLKIQPAELGDSAVYLCASSLAGRTYNEQFFGPGTRLTVL.

This chain connects TRBV5-1 to TRBJ2-7; 9 nucleotides agree with TRBD2. Per the germline V gene, CDR1 is SGHRS and CDR2 is YFSETQ. Germline trimming cut 0 bases from V and 5 bases from J; bases unmatched to any gene: 24. There are 21 residues in the CDR3. The DNA for the CDR3 is TGCGCCAGCAGCTTGGATGCGACAGGGTTTGGAAATATAGCGGGAGTGGACGAGCAGTACTTC. This encodes CASSLDATGFGNIAGVDEQYF.

The V gene is TRBV29-1, the J gene TRBJ1-6, with D unresolved. This CDR3 has 13 residues. Germline CDR1 and CDR2: SQVTM and ANQGSEA. Trimming removed 8 bases at V and 7 bases at J, with 15 bases between. The CDR3: CSTGERPNSPLHF. For the CDR3, the DNA is TGCAGCACCGGGGAAAGACCCAATTCACCCCTCCACTTT.

The chain is built from TRBV5-5 and TRBJ2-3, with 9 bases matching TRBD2. Germline lookup yields CDR1 SGHKS and CDR2 YYEKEE (reference sequence). V lost 3 bases and J lost 9; bases outside the gene matches: 8. This CDR3 has 14 amino acids. The CDR3 here is CASSSGASGITQYF. The CDR3 DNA is TGTGCCAGCAGCTCGGGGGCTAGCGGGATCACGCAGTATTTT.

The gene calls are TRBV5-1 and TRBJ2-3; 11 nucleotides line up with TRBD2. CDR3 length: 16 amino acids. CDR1 and CDR2 (germline): SGHRS, YFSETQ. Trimming at V came to 0 bases and at J to 5 bases, leaving 5 bases not matched to a gene. CDR3 coding DNA: TGCGCCAGCAGCTTGGTAGCGGGAGGGCCAGGAGATACGCAGTATTTT. As protein: CASSLVAGGPGDTQYF.

The gene calls are TRBV28 and TRBJ1-5; D possibly corresponds to TRBD1 (6 bases). The CDR3 loop spans 15 amino acids. Germline V gene sequence: CDR1 MDHEN, CDR2 SYDVKM. The germline V and J ends were trimmed by 5 bases and 2 bases, with 13 bases remaining between them. CDR3: CASSLTGDGNQPQHF. CDR3 DNA: TGTGCCAGCAGTCTGACAGGTGATGGCAATCAGCCCCAGCATTTT. The whole variable domain, filled in from reference TRBV28 and TRBJ1-5, reads DVKVTQSSRYLVKRTGEKVFLECVQDMDHENMFWYRQDPGLGLRLIYFSYDVKMKEKGDIPEGYSVSREKKERFSLILESASTNQTSMYLCASSLTGDGNQPQHFGDGTRLSIL.

The chain carries TRBV24-1 and TRBJ1-5; a weak D match, TRBD1 (5 bases). Germline lookup yields CDR1 KGHDR and CDR2 SFDVKD. The V end lost 9 bases, the J end lost 4 bases, and 12 bases lay between the germline ends. The CDR3 runs to 13 residues. The CDR3 bases are TGTGCCACCCAGGGTTACGAGAATCAGCCCCAGCATTTT. Its translation: CATQGYENQPQHF.

The V and J genes are TRBV7-2 and TRBJ2-5, with 9 bases fitting TRBD1. This CDR3 is built from 15 residues. Germline lookup yields CDR1 SGHTA and CDR2 FQGNSA. The ends lost 2 bases at V and 5 bases at J; junction bases unmatched: 6. The CDR3 coding sequence is TGTGCCAGCAGCTTAAACAGGGGGCGCGAGGAGACCCAGTACTTC. Translating it yields CASSLNRGREETQYF.

A single count supports this clone. CDR3 amino acids: CASSLSGRARADTQYF. As DNA, the CDR3 is TGTGCCAGCAGCTTAAGCGGGAGGGCCCGCGCAGATACGCAGTATTTT. This chain uses TRBV7-2 with TRBJ2-3, with 10 positions matching TRBD2. CDR1 is SGHTA, CDR2 FQGNSA, per germline. J gave up 4 bases and V 2 bases, and 6 bases lay outside the gene matches. The CDR3 is made up of 16 amino acids.

V is TRBV6-2 or TRBV6-3 and J is TRBJ1-1; 7 nucleotides agree with TRBD1. Germline CDR1 and CDR2: MNHEY and SVGEGT. This CDR3 has 14 residues. J gave up 4 bases and V 4 bases, and 6 bases lay outside the gene matches. The CDR3 reads CASSFTGVLTEAFF. Here the CDR3 DNA reads TGTGCCAGCAGTTTCACAGGGGTACTCACTGAAGCTTTCTTT.

J is TRBJ1-5 and V is TRBV19; 8 bases align to TRBD1. Germline CDR1 LNHDA, CDR2 SQIVND (reference sequence). CDR3 length equals 14 residues. Trimming at V came to 6 bases and at J to 9 bases, leaving 10 bases not matched to a gene. The CDR3 loop is CASSRQGPEAPQHF. Written as DNA, the CDR3 is TGTGCCAGTAGCAGACAGGGGCCTGAAGCGCCCCAGCATTTT.

This chain connects TRBV19 to TRBJ2-2; 10 positions match TRBD2. The CDR3 totals 17 residues. Germline CDR1 reads LNHDA; CDR2 reads SQIVND (reference sequence). Trimming cost V 3 bases and J 1 base; bases outside gene matches: 5. The CDR3 is CASSIWASGRNTGELFF. CDR3 in DNA: TGTGCCAGTAGTATTTGGGCTAGCGGGAGGAACACCGGGGAGCTGTTTTTT.

This clone appeared once. The genes are TRBV27 and TRBJ1-1; 7 bases map to TRBD1. The germline CDR1 and CDR2 sequences are MNHEY and SMNVEV (reference sequence). V trimming: 5 bases; J trimming: 3 bases; junction bases outside the gene matches: 12. The CDR3 has 16 amino acids. The CDR3 coding sequence is TGTGCCAGCAGTCCATACCTGGGACAGCCTGACACTGAAGCTTTCTTT. Amino acids: CASSPYLGQPDTEAFF.

In its sample, this clone was seen once. This chain links TRBV6-6 with TRBJ2-2; possibly TRBD1 for D (6 bases). Trimming stripped 5 bases from V and 4 bases from J, with 17 bases between. The CDR3 loop spans 16 amino acids. Germline V gene sequence: CDR1 MNHNY, CDR2 SVGAGI (reference sequence). CDR3 region: CASSRLGDIPTGELFF. CDR3 nucleotide sequence: TGTGCCAGCAGTCGATTAGGGGACATACCCACCGGGGAGCTGTTTTTT.

The chain has TRBV10-1 and TRBJ2-7; no clear D. V lost 3 bases, J lost 4 bases, and 4 bases lay in between. Germline V lookup: CDR1 WNHNN, CDR2 SYGVQD (reference sequence). The CDR3 is 11 residues long. In nucleotides, the CDR3 is TGCGCCAGCAGTGACGGTTACGAGCAGTACTTC. The encoded protein is CASSDGYEQYF.

This chain links TRBV3-1 (or the pseudogene TRBV3-2) with TRBJ1-2, with a tentative D call TRBD1 (5 bases). The CDR3 covers 14 residues. With 1 base removed from V and 4 bases from J, the gap between germline ends came to 10 bases. CDR1 is LGHDT, CDR2 YNNKEL, per germline (reference sequence). CDR3 DNA: TGTGCCAGCAGCCAAGGGGGCGGGGCCTATGGCTACACCTTC. It is translated as CASSQGGGAYGYTF.

The CDR3 here is CASSILGVDQPQHF. DNA of the CDR3: TGTGCCAGTAGTATCCTCGGGGTTGATCAGCCCCAGCATTTT. The genes are TRBV19 and TRBJ1-5, with D uncertain. Trimming took off 3 bases at V and 5 bases at J, with 11 bases between the two ends. The CDR3 runs to 14 residues. Germline lookup yields CDR1 LNHDA and CDR2 SQIVND (reference sequence).

The chain combines TRBV5-1 with TRBJ1-2; 7 bases are a match to TRBD1. Germline assignment: CDR1 SGHRS and CDR2 YFSETQ. Trimming removed 0 bases from V and 2 bases from J; junction bases left unmatched: 4. The CDR3 is made up of 15 amino acids. The CDR3 reads CASSLEGGQNYGYTF. In DNA, the CDR3 is TGCGCCAGCAGCTTGGAGGGGGGACAGAACTATGGCTACACCTTC.

V and J are TRBV28 and TRBJ2-7, with 7 positions matching TRBD2. This CDR3 has 13 residues. The V gene end was trimmed by 8 bases and the J gene end by 4 bases; junction bases not matched to a gene: 8. From germline, CDR1 is MDHEN and CDR2 SYDVKM. DNA for the CDR3: TGTGCCAGCCGGCCTAGCGGTAGGTACGAGCAGTACTTC. Its translation is CASRPSGRYEQYF.

V and J are TRBV5-8 and TRBJ1-1; tentatively, D is TRBD1 (5 bases). This CDR3 region has 16 residues. The V gene lost 0 bases and the J gene lost 3 bases, with 15 bases spanning the gap. Germline CDR1 and CDR2: SGHTS and YDEGEE. The CDR3 sequence: CASSLGWGVEDTEAFF. In DNA, the CDR3 is TGTGCCAGCAGCTTGGGGTGGGGGGTCGAAGACACTGAAGCTTTCTTT. The full variable domain, its missing parts supplied by reference TRBV5-8 and TRBJ1-1, is EAGVTQSPTHLIKTRGQQATLRCSPISGHTSVYWYQQALGLGLQFLLWYDEGEERNRGNFPPRFSGRQFPNYSSELNVNALELEDSALYLCASSLGWGVEDTEAFFGQGTRLTVV.

A single count supports this clone. The chain joins TRBV18 to TRBJ2-7; 12 bases align to TRBD1. The CDR3 is made up of 14 amino acids. Germline lookup yields CDR1 KGHSH and CDR2 LQKENI. Trimming removed 4 bases from V and 7 bases from J; junction bases left unmatched: 5. The DNA of the CDR3 is TGTGCCAGCTCACTGGGACAGGGGGCGAGGGAGCAGTACTTC. It encodes CASSLGQGAREQYF.

This clone has a handful of counts. V gene TRBV5-1 combines with J gene TRBJ2-7, with TRBD2 matching over 10 bases. Germline V gene sequence: CDR1 SGHRS, CDR2 YFSETQ. The CDR3 consists of 15 residues. V lost 5 bases and J lost 6; bases outside the gene matches: 11. The CDR3 loop reads CASRRDPSGSFEQYF. The CDR3 region has the DNA TGCGCCAGCAGGCGGGACCCTAGCGGGAGCTTCGAGCAGTACTTC.

In this sample, this clone turned up a few times. The V and J genes are TRBV27 and TRBJ2-1, with 9 bases fitting TRBD2. There are 17 residues in the CDR3. Germline CDR1 is MNHEY and CDR2 is SMNVEV (reference sequence). V shed 7 bases, J shed 1 base, and the junction held 11 bases outside the gene matches. The CDR3 spells CASNLRFSGRSYNEQFF. The CDR3 nucleotides are TGTGCCAGCAACCTCCGATTTAGCGGGAGATCCTACAATGAGCAGTTCTTC.

This clone was seen a single time. This sample includes further DNA sequences coding for the same CDR3. The chain couples TRBV5-1 to TRBJ1-5; 7 bases fit TRBD1. The CDR3 runs to 14 residues. J lost 3 bases, V lost 4 bases, and 4 bases had no gene match. Germline V gene data show CDR1 as SGHRS and CDR2 as YFSETQ. CDR3 DNA sequence: TGCGCCAGCAGCCCGGGACAGTCCAATCAGCCCCAGCATTTT. Protein sequence: CASSPGQSNQPQHF.

This clone was counted between two and nine times. V and J are TRBV2 and TRBJ2-5; D perhaps matches TRBD1 (5 bases). CDR1 is SNHLY, CDR2 FYNNEI, per germline. Trimming stripped 4 bases from V and 2 bases from J, with 8 bases between. This CDR3 is 13 amino acids long. The CDR3, as DNA: TGTGCCAGCAGTGTTCAGGGTCAAGAGACCCAGTACTTC. As protein: CASSVQGQETQYF.

This clone occurred once. The chain joins TRBV5-6 to TRBJ1-1; possibly TRBD1 for D (5 bases). The V gene lost 1 base and the J gene lost 3 bases, with 10 bases spanning the gap. The CDR3 contains 14 residues. Germline V gene data show CDR1 as SGHDT and CDR2 as YYEEEE. The CDR3 DNA sequence: TGTGCCAGCAGCTTGACCGGGGGGGACACTGAAGCTTTCTTT. Its translation: CASSLTGGDTEAFF.

This clone has a handful of counts. The chain uses TRBV5-1 and TRBJ1-2; TRBD1 might be the D (5 bases). The CDR3 extends over 12 amino acids. With 0 bases removed from V and 5 bases from J, the gap between germline ends came to 5 bases. Germline V gene sequence: CDR1 SGHRS, CDR2 YFSETQ. For the CDR3, the DNA is TGCGCCAGCAGCTTGGAGGGGTATGGCTACACCTTC. Translated, it gives CASSLEGYGYTF.